This TCR beta chain is from a study of T cells in Graves' hyperthyroidism and ophthalmopathy (dated by TCRdb to about 2019). Looking at the study overall: Peripheral blood was collected at initial diagnosis, before any treatment. Once sampling was done, hyperthyroidism patients were given methimazole at a starting dose of 30 mg daily, whereas ophthalmopathy patients were given high-dose intravenous methylprednisolone. Whether ophthalmopathy could be predicted prospectively was tested in an independent validation cohort made up of 18 hyperthyroidism patients plus 17 patients who later progressed to ophthalmopathy. TCR V-J signatures able to tell the groups apart were searched for in a discovery cohort of around 95 patients, of whom over 40 had Graves' ophthalmopathy and roughly 58 had stable Graves' hyperthyroidism. TCR Vbeta CDR3 sequencing of fewer than 150 peripheral blood samples (under 45 ophthalmopathy, 75 to 80 hyperthyroidism and roughly 17 progressor patients) is reported in the paper. The study also compared thyroid tissue and blood T-cell repertoires from a handful of Graves' hyperthyroidism patients. The roughly 91 discovery patients were randomly divided into training and test sets at a 7:3 ratio. Here is what the overall study found, with its caveats: Ophthalmopathy was separated from stable hyperthyroidism by a 13 V-J signature model, with roughly 88% sensitivity and about 81% specificity obtained in cross-validation and 80%/75% obtained in testing. Most expanded thyroid clonotypes (frequency above 0.001) were also found in blood, which suggests that blood repertoires may mirror thyroid immune responses. In validation, the model predicted progression to ophthalmopathy a median of about 6.5 months before onset, with over 60% sensitivity and around 76% specificity. No statistical method was used to fix the sample size in advance, and group allocation was not hidden from the investigators.

The TCR beta CDR3 regions were amplified from the RNA transcripts. A first-round RT-PCR of the TCR CDR3 used the HTBI primer set with the Qiagen OneStep RT-PCR kit. Libraries were constructed in a second round of multiplex PCR, after which size selection and purification were carried out. Paired-end sequencing of the libraries was performed with 100 bp reads on an Illumina HiSeq2000. The paper's processing steps were these. SOAPnuke was used to process the raw data, throwing out any read that contained adapters or uncalled bases, had a mean Phred below 15, or lacked an exact constant-primer or identifier match. COPE v1.2.5 was used to merge high-quality paired reads, and clonotypes were defined as unique nucleotide sequences. MiTCR v1.1 was used to align clonotypes to the IMGT TRBV, TRBD and TRBJ reference segments. Analysis was restricted to V-J combinations with a frequency above 0.0001, which covered roughly 99% of repertoires. The TCS score was defined as the ratio of F50 (clonal expansion) to E x V (chaos), calculated using BLOSUM62-based TCRdist between CDR3 peptides within each V-J. Welch's t-statistics and random forest reduced around 550 V-J features to about 13, which were used in a naive Bayes classifier (R e1071). Clones were called with MiXCR by TCRdb after fastp trimmed the public reads at Q25, and only in-frame beta chains were retained. Under each unique CDR3 protein, matching rows form one entry showing the most common genes and DNA. The authors' filters were not applied to this entry. A total of about 560,000 distinct CDR3 sequences appear in this sample, over 15% of them only once. 15% to 20% of the sample is in the top ten clones.

Details on this clonotype: There is no known antigen for this receptor. No base-level quality is on record; no much larger clone is a single base apart.

Graves' hyperthyroidism was defined as stable when no progression to ophthalmopathy occurred over 18 months of follow-up. Hyperthyroidism patients were aged 18 to 65 years and newly diagnosed, with disease duration of less than 2 months. Any patient with an uncontrolled infection, another autoimmune disease, pregnancy or lactation was excluded. Diagnoses were based on clinical symptoms, serum thyroxine and TRAb, thyroid ultrasound and orbital computed tomography. PBMCs were isolated from about 9.1 ml of fresh peripheral blood by Ficoll-Paque density gradient centrifugation. Total RNA was extracted with Trizol reagent, and quality was checked on an Agilent 2100 Bioanalyzer. V and J lose 8 bases and 0 bases, and a span of 9 bases separates them. Per the germline V gene, MNHNS is the CDR1 and SASEGT is the CDR2. Including the terminal cysteine and phenylalanine, the CDR3 comprises 13 residues. The retained sequence is limited to the CDR3, 39 bases, with the frame set at the first base.

Material for sequencing was blood. This TCR came from a woman aged 18-29 years with Graves' hyperthyroidism. The chain uses TRBV6-1 and TRBJ2-3; possibly the D gene is TRBD2, per 5 matching bases. The nucleotide sequence is given as TGTGCCAGCGAGGGCGGGAGCACAGATACGCAGTATTTT. Its amino acids are CASEGGSTDTQYF.